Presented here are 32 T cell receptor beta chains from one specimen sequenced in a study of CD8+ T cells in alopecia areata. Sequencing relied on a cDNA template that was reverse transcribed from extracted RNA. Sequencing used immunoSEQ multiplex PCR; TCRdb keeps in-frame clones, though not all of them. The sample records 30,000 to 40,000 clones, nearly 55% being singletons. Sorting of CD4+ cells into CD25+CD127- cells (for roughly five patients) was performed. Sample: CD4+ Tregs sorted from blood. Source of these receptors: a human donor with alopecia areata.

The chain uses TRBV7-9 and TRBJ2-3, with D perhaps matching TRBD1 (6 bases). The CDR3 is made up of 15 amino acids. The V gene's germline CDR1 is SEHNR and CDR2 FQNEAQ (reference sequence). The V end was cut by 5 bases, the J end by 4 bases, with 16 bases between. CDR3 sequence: CASSNRVAGADTQYF. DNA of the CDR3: TGTGCCAGCAGCAACAGGGTCGCAGGGGCAGATACGCAGTATTTT.

CDR3 nucleotides: TGTGCCAGTACCCCTGACGGGGGAAGGGCCCAGCATTTT. This encodes CASTPDGGRAQHF. The rearrangement joins TRBV19 to TRBJ1-5; D perhaps matches TRBD1 (5 bases). Trimming stripped 7 bases from V and 11 bases from J, with 18 bases between. This CDR3 has 13 residues. The germline V gene has CDR1 LNHDA and CDR2 SQIVND (reference sequence).

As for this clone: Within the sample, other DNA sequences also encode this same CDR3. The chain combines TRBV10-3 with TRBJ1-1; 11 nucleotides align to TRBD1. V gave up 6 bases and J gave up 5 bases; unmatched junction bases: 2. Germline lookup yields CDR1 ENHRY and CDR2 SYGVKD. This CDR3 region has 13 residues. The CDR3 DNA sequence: TGTGCCATCAGGGGACAGGGGGGGACTGAAGCTTTCTTT. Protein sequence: CAIRGQGGTEAFF.

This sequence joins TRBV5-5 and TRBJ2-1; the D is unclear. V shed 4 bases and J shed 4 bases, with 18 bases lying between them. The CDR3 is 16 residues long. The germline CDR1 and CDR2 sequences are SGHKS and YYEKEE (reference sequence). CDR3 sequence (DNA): TGTGCCAGCAGCGCCAGACTTGCGCGAAAATACAATGAGCAGTTCTTC. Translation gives CASSARLARKYNEQFF.

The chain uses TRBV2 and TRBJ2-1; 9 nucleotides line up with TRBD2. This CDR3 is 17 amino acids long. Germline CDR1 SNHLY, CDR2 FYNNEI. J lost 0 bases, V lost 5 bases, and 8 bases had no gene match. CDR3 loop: CASSSPLAGSSYNEQFF. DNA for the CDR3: TGTGCCAGCAGTTCTCCCCTAGCGGGAAGCTCCTACAATGAGCAGTTCTTC.

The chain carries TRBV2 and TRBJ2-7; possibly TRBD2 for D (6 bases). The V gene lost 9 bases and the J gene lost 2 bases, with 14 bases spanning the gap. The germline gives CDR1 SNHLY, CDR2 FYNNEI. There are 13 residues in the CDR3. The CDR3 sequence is CASTGTVPYEQYF. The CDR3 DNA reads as TGTGCCAGTACCGGGACTGTACCCTACGAGCAGTACTTC.

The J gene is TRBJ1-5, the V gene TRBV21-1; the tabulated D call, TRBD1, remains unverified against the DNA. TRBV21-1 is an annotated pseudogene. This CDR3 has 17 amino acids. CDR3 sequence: CASRLGRQTYSNQPQHF. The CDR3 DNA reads TGTGCCAGCAGGCTCGGTAGGCAGACATATAGCAATCAGCCCCAGCATTTT.

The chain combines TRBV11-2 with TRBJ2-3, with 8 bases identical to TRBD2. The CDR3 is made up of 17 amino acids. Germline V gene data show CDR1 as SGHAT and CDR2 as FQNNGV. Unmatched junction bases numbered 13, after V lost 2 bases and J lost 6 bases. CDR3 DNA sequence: TGTGCCAGCAGCTTATGGCGGGGGGCGGGAGTTTCGGATACGCAGTATTTT. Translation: CASSLWRGAGVSDTQYF.

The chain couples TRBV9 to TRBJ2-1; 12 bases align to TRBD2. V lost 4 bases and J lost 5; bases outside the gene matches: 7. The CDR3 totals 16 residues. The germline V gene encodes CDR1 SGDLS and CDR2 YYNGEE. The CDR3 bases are TGTGCCAGCAGCCCGATGACTAGCGGGAGAAACAATGAGCAGTTCTTC. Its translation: CASSPMTSGRNNEQFF.

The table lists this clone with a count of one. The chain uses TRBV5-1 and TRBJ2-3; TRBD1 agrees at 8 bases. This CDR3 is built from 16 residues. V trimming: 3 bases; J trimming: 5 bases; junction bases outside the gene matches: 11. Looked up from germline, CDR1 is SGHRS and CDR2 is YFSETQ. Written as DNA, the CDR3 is TGCGCCAGCAGCTCCGGGACAGGTCACGGTCTAGATACGCAGTATTTT. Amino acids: CASSSGTGHGLDTQYF.

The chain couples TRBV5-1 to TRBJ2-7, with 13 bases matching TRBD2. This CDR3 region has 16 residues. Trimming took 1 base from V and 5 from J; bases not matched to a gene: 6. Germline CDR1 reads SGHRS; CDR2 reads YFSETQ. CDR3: CASSLTSGRAVHEQYF. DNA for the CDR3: TGCGCCAGCAGCTTGACTAGCGGGAGGGCCGTGCACGAGCAGTACTTC.

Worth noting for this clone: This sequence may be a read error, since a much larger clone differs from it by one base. The CDR3 region has the DNA TGTGCCAGCAGCTTCACCGGGGAGCTGTTTTTT. Translated, it gives CASSFTGELFF. This chain joins TRBV11-1 and TRBJ2-2; D not certain. The germline CDR1 and CDR2 sequences are SGHAT and FQDESV (reference sequence). CDR3 length: 11 amino acids. The V end was cut by 3 bases, the J end by 4 bases, with 0 bases between.

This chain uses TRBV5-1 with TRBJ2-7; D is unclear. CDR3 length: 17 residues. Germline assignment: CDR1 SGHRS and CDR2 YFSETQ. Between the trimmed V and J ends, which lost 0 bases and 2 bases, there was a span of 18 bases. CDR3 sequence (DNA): TGCGCCAGCAGCTTGGCGACGTTGACTTCCCTTGCCTACGAGCAGTACTTC. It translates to CASSLATLTSLAYEQYF.

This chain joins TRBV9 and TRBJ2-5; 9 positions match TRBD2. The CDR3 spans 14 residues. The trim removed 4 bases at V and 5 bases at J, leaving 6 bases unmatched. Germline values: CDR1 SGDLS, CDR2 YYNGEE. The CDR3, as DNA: TGTGCCAGCAGCATTAGCGGGAGTGGGGAGACCCAGTACTTC. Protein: CASSISGSGETQYF.

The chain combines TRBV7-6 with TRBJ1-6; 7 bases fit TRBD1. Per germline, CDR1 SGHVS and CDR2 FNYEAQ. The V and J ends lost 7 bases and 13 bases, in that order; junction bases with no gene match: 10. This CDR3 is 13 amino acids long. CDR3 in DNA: TGTGCCAGCAAGAGGACAGGCCCCTGGCCCCTCCACTTT. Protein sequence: CASKRTGPWPLHF.

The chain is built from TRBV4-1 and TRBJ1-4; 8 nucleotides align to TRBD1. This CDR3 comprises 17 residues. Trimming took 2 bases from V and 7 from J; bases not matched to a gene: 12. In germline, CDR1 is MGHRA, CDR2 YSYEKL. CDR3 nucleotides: TGCGCCAGCAGCCAAACCCGACTGGACAGGGTGGGTGAAAAACTGTTTTTT. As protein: CASSQTRLDRVGEKLFF.

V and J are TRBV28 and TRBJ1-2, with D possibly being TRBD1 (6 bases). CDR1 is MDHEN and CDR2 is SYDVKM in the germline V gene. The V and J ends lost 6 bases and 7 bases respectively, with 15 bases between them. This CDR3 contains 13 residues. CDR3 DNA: TGTGCCAGCAGGAACAGGGTATTAGGTGGCTACACCTTC. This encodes CASRNRVLGGYTF.

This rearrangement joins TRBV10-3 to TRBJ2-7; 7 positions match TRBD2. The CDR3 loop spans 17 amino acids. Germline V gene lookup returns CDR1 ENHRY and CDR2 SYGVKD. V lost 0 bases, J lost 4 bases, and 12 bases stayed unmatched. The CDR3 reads CAISESIGAGARYEQYF. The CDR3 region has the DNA TGTGCCATCAGTGAGTCGATTGGGGCGGGAGCTAGGTACGAGCAGTACTTC.

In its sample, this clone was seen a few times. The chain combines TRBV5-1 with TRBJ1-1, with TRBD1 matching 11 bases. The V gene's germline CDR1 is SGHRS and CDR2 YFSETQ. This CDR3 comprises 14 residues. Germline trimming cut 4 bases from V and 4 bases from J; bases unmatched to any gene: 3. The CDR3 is CASSRGQGVTEAFF. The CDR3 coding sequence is TGCGCCAGCAGCAGGGGACAGGGGGTCACTGAAGCTTTCTTT.

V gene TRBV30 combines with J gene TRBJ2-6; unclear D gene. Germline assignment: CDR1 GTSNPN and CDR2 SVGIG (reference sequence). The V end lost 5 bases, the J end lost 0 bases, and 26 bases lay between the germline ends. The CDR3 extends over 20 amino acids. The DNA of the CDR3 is TGTGCCTGGTATGGGCCGGTGGGCGCAAATTTTTACTCTGGGGCCAACGTCCTGACTTTC. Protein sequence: CAWYGPVGANFYSGANVLTF.

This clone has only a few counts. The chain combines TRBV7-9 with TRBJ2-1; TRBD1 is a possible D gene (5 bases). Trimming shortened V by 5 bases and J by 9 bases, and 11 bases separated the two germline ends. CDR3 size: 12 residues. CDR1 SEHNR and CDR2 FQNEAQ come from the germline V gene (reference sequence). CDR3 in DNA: TGTGCCAGCAGCCTTTTCCAGGGTGAGCAGTTCTTC. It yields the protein CASSLFQGEQFF.

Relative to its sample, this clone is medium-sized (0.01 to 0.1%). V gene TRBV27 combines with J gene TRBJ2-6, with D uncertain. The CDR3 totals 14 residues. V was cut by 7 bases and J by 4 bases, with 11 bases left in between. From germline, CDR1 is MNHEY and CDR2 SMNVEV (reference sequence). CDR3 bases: TGTGCCAGCACCGCATCTGGGGGGGCCAACGTCCTGACTTTC. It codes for CASTASGGANVLTF.

The CDR3 nucleotides read TGTGCCAGCAGTCGGGATTCGGCTAATGAAAAACTGTTTTTT. Its translation: CASSRDSANEKLFF. V and J are TRBV6-6 and TRBJ1-4; no definite D call. The CDR3 spans 14 residues. Looked up from germline, CDR1 is MNHNY and CDR2 is SVGAGI (reference sequence). V was shortened by 5 bases and J by 3 bases, with 10 bases between the two germline ends.

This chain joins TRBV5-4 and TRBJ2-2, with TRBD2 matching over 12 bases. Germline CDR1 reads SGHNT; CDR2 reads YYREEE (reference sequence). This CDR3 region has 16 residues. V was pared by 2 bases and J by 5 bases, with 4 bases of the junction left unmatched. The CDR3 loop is CASSFGLAGRTGELFF. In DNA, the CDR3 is TGTGCCAGCAGCTTTGGACTAGCGGGGAGAACCGGGGAGCTGTTTTTT.

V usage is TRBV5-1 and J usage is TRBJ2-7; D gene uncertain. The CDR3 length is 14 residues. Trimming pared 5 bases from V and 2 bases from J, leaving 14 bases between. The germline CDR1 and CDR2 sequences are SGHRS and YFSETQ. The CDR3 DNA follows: TGCGCCAGCAGGGGCAACCCCTTGGCCTACGAGCAGTACTTC. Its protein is CASRGNPLAYEQYF.

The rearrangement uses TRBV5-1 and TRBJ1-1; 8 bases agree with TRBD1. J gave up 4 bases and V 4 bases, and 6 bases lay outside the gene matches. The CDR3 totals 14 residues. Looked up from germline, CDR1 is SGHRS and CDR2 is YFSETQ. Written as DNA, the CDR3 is TGCGCCAGCAGCCAGGGACAGGTAACCACTGAAGCTTTCTTT. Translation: CASSQGQVTTEAFF.

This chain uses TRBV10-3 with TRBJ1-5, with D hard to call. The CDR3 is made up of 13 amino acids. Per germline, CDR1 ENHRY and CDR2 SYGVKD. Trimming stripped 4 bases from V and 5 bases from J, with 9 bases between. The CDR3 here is CAISGFWDQPQHF. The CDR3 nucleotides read TGTGCCATCAGTGGGTTTTGGGATCAGCCCCAGCATTTT.

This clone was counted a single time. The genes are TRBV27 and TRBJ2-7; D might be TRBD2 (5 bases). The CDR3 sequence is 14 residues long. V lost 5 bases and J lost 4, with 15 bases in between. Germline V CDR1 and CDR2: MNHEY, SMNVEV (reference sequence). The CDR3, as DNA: TGTGCCAGCAGTCCGGGAATGAACGGTTACGAGCAGTACTTC. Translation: CASSPGMNGYEQYF.

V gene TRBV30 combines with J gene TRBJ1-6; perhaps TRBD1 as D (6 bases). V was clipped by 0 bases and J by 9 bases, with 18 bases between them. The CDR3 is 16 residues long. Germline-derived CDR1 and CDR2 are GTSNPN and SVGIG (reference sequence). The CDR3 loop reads CAWSVRGEGHPSPLHF. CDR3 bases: TGTGCCTGGAGTGTGAGAGGGGAGGGACATCCTTCACCCCTCCACTTT.

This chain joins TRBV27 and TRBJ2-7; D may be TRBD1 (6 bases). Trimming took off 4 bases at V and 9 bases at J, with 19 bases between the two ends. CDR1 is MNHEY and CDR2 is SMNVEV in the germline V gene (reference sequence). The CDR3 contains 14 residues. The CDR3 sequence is CASSSQDSPLGQYF. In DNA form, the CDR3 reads TGTGCCAGCAGTTCCCAGGACAGTCCCCTTGGGCAGTACTTC.

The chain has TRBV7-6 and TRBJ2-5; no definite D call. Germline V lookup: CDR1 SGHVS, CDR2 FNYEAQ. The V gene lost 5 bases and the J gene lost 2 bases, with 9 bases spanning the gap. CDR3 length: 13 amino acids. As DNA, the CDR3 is TGTGCCAGCAGCCCCCGACGGCAAGAGACCCAGTACTTC. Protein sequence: CASSPRRQETQYF.

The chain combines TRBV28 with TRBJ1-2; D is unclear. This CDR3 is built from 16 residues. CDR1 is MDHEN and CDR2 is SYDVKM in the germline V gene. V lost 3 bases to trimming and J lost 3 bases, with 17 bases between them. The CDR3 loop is CASSFPLATYDYGYTF. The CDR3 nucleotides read TGTGCCAGCAGTTTCCCCCTCGCGACATATGACTATGGCTACACCTTC.